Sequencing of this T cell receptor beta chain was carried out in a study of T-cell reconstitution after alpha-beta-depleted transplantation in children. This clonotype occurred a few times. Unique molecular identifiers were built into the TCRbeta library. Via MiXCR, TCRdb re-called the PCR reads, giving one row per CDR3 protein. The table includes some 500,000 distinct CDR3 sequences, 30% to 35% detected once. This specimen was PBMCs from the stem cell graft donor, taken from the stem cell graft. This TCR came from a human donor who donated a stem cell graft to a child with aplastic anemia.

The CDR3: CSAIPTSGRSYEQYF. Here the CDR3 DNA reads TGCAGCGCCATACCGACTAGCGGGAGGTCCTACGAGCAGTACTTC. The genes are TRBV29-1 and TRBJ2-7; 13 nucleotides line up with TRBD2. The J segment lost 1 base and the V segment lost 7 bases, leaving 7 bases of the junction unmatched. Germline CDR1 reads SQVTM; CDR2 reads ANQGSEA. The CDR3 totals 15 residues.